This T cell receptor (beta chain) was recovered during a study of response to subunit inactivated influenza vaccine listed by TCRdb under 2018. Study-wide context: Deep quantitative T cell receptor repertoire profiling was used in the study to track responses to a trivalent subunit inactivated influenza vaccine. Overall study results and their limits: According to the authors, only a limited number of new T cells may be recruited by each seasonal influenza vaccination.

The sample holds a few counts of this clonotype. Its antigen has not been determined. No much larger clone is present one base from it, and per-base qualities are unavailable. The sample's time point, from its label and the paper: approximately 40 days after influenza vaccine administration. There are 15 amino acids in the CDR3, from cysteine to phenylalanine inclusive. CDR3 DNA only is kept here, 45 bases in frame from base 1. Trimming at the junction amounts to 0 bases on V and 2 bases on J, and the germline ends lie 9 bases apart. CDR1 and CDR2 were assigned from the germline V gene as SGHRS and YFSETQ. The library came from RT-PCR. The data were produced on an Illumina HiSeq 2500. TCRdb trimmed public reads at Q25 via fastp, called clones via MiXCR and kept in-frame beta chains. CDR3 protein sequences are deduplicated, and each keeps its most common genes and DNA. This sample comprises fewer than 700,000 distinct CDR3 sequences, approximately 12% of them detected only once. Of the sample, around 13% falls within the top ten clones.

The clonotype originates from a man aged 50-59 years who received an inactivated influenza vaccine. Donor details come from another sample of the same person, matched by shared clones. The rearranged segments are TRBV5-1 and TRBJ2-4, with the D gene uncertain. Material: PBMCs from blood, obtained 40 to 50 days after vaccination. The sequenced DNA: TGCGCCAGCAGCTTGGGGGAAAGAACCAAAAACATTCAGTACTTC. The translation is CASSLGERTKNIQYF.